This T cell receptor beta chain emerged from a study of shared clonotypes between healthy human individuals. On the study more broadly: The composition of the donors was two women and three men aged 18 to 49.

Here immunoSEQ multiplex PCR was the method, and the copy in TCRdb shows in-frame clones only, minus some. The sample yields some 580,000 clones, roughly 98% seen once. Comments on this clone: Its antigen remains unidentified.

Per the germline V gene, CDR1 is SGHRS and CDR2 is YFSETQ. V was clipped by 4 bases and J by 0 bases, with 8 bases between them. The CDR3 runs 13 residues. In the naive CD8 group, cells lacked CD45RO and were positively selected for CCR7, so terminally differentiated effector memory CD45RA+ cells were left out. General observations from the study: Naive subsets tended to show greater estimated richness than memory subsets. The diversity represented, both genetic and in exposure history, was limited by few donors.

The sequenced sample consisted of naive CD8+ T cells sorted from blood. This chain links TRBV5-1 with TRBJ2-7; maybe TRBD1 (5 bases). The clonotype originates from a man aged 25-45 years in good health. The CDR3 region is CASSTDNSYEQYF. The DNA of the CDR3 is TGCGCCAGCAGCACGGACAACTCCTACGAGCAGTACTTC.